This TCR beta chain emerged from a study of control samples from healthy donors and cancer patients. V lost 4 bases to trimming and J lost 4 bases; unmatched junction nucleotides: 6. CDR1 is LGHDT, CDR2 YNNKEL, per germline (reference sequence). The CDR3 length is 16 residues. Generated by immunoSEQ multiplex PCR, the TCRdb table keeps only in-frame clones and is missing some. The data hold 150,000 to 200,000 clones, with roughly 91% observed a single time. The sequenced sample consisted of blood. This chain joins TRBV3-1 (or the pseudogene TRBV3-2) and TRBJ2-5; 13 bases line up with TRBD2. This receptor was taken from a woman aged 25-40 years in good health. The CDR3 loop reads CASSPGTSGDVETQYF. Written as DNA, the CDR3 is TGTGCCAGCAGCCCCGGGACTAGCGGGGACGTAGAGACCCAGTACTTC.